This T cell receptor beta chain was sequenced in a study of blood T cell repertoires in COVID-19. V was clipped by 8 bases and J by 2 bases; unmatched bases: 3. Germline CDR1 and CDR2: SEHNR and FQNEAQ (reference sequence). CDR3 size: 14 residues. The method was immunoSEQ multiplex PCR; TCRdb's version includes in-frame clones alone and lacks a portion of them. Of approximately 300,000 clones listed, roughly 90% are singletons. This clone was observed a single time. The TCR comes from a woman in her twenties or thirties with COVID-19, enrolled during active disease. The rearrangement uses TRBV7-9 and TRBJ2-3, with TRBD2 identical over 11 bases. The sequencing sample was made of peripheral blood. The CDR3 coding sequence is TGTGCCAGCGTAGCGGGAGGGGACACAGATACGCAGTATTTT. This encodes CASVAGGDTDTQYF.